These T cell receptor beta chains were read from a single sample in a study of T cell responses to AZD1222 COVID-19 vaccine. Clones were read by immunoSEQ multiplex PCR, and TCRdb kept only the in-frame ones, dropping some. Among about 160,000 clones, about nine tenths were seen once, and the ten largest hold around 5.5%. The material sequenced was peripheral blood, taken on day 0 of AZD1222 vaccination. The receptors shown here come from an adult in good health. Each CDR3 is given with its conserved first and last residue. A D gene is named only where the DNA matches it firmly. Not every row has a clone size; where given, it reads once, few, many or a size class.

v_call,clone_size,cdr3_length,j_call,d_call,cdr3_nt,cdr3_aa
TRBV27,.,15,TRBJ1-6,.,TGTGCCAGCAGTTTATACGGGGGATATAATTCACCCCTCCACTTT,CASSLYGGYNSPLHF
TRBV5-1,once,13,TRBJ2-7,.,TGCGCCAGCAGCTCTCGGACAGCCTACGAGCAGTACTTC,CASSSRTAYEQYF
TRBV24-1,.,12,TRBJ1-1,.,TGTGCCACCAGTGTCTCAGGGACTGAAGCTTTCTTT,CATSVSGTEAFF
TRBV28,.,12,TRBJ2-2,.,TGTGCCAGCAGTTTAAGTGTTGGGGAGCTGTTTTTT,CASSLSVGELFF
TRBV9,.,14,TRBJ1-4,.,TGTGCCAGCAGCGTAGAAGTCCGCAATGAAAAACTGTTTTTT,CASSVEVRNEKLFF
TRBV5-1,.,17,TRBJ2-1,TRBD2,TGCGCCAGCAGCCCTGGGTTAGCGGGAAGTGGGTACAATGAGCAGTTCTTC,CASSPGLAGSGYNEQFF
TRBV25-1,.,18,TRBJ2-1,.,TGTGCCAGCAGTGAACTCGGATTCAGCGAGAGCTCCTACAATGAGCAGTTCTTC,CASSELGFSESSYNEQFF
TRBV2,.,13,TRBJ1-6,.,TGTGCCAGCAGTGATCGGGGTAATTCACCCCTCCACTTT,CASSDRGNSPLHF
TRBV25-1,.,16,TRBJ1-6,.,TGTGCCAGCAGTGAATATAGGGCCTCACTTAATTCACCCCTCCACTTT,CASSEYRASLNSPLHF
TRBV5-5,.,15,TRBJ2-3,.,TGTGCCAGCAGCTTGGCCGAAGGGGATGCAGATACGCAGTATTTT,CASSLAEGDADTQYF
TRBV4-2,.,14,TRBJ1-1,.,TGTGCCAGCAGCCAAGATCGTGGAAGCACTGAAGCTTTCTTT,CASSQDRGSTEAFF
TRBV10-3,.,15,TRBJ2-7,TRBD2,TGTGCCATCCTACCAGGACTAGCGGGGCCCTACGAGCAGTACTTC,CAILPGLAGPYEQYF
TRBV28,.,13,TRBJ2-1,.,TGTGCCAGCAGCTCCCGGGTCCCCAATGAGCAGTTCTTC,CASSSRVPNEQFF
TRBV11-2,.,14,TRBJ1-5,.,TGTGCCAGCAGCCCGATCGGGGGCAATCAGCCCCAGCATTTT,CASSPIGGNQPQHF
TRBV5-1,.,15,TRBJ2-7,TRBD1,TGCGCCAGCAGCTTGTCGGGACAGAGAAACTACGAGCAGTACTTC,CASSLSGQRNYEQYF
TRBV14,few,14,TRBJ1-6,TRBD1,TGTGCCAGCAGCCTAGACAGGGGAGATTCACCCCTCCACTTT,CASSLDRGDSPLHF
TRBV11-2,few,13,TRBJ1-5,.,TGTGCCAGCAGCGAAGAGGGGAATCAGCCCCAGCATTTT,CASSEEGNQPQHF
TRBV19,once,16,TRBJ1-3,TRBD1,TGTGCCAGTAGTTTCCGGACAGGGGAGTCTGGAAACACCATATATTTT,CASSFRTGESGNTIYF
TRBV27,.,16,TRBJ2-1,TRBD2,TGTGCCAGCAGTCGGGGGGACTACAATTTAAACAATGAGCAGTTCTTC,CASSRGDYNLNNEQFF
TRBV7-2,.,14,TRBJ1-6,TRBD1,TGTGCCAGCAGCCTCGGGACAGGGGTTTCACCCCTCCACTTT,CASSLGTGVSPLHF
TRBV20-1,.,17,TRBJ2-2,TRBD2,TGCAGTGCTAGTCAACTAGCGGGAGGGTCGAACACCGGGGAGCTGTTTTTT,CSASQLAGGSNTGELFF
TRBV27,once,14,TRBJ2-3,.,TGTGCCAGCAGTGGATGGAAAAGCACAGATACGCAGTATTTT,CASSGWKSTDTQYF
TRBV28,.,14,TRBJ1-5,.,TGTGCCAGCAGCTTAAGGGTGATCAATCAGCCCCAGCATTTT,CASSLRVINQPQHF
TRBV4-2,.,15,TRBJ1-3,.,TGTGCCAGTACGTCAGGGGAAAGTTTGAGGAACACCATATATTTT,CASTSGESLRNTIYF
TRBV19,.,14,TRBJ2-7,.,TGTGCCAGTAGTATTATACTAGGCTCCTACGAGCAGTACTTC,CASSIILGSYEQYF
TRBV5-1,.,16,TRBJ2-2,TRBD2,TGCGCCCGCAGCCCGGGCGGGGGGGCGGCCACCGGGGAGCTGTTTTTT,CARSPGGGAATGELFF
TRBV21-1,.,20,TRBJ1-5,.,TGTGCCAGCAGCGCCCCCGCCGGGACACATCACAAAGGGGGCAATCAGCCCCAGCATTTT,CASSAPAGTHHKGGNQPQHF
TRBV7-2,.,14,TRBJ2-1,.,TGTGCCAGCACCCTTCGAAACAGGGTCTCTGAGCAGTTCTTC,CASTLRNRVSEQFF
TRBV5-1,.,19,TRBJ2-1,.,TGCGCCAGCAGCTTGAATCCGGGATTGGGTCTGAGCTCCTACAATGAGCAGTTCTTC,CASSLNPGLGLSSYNEQFF
TRBV30,.,15,TRBJ2-3,TRBD2,TGTGCCTTGGAAGGGGGACTAGCGGGAGCAGATACGCAGTATTTT,CALEGGLAGADTQYF
TRBV7-2,.,16,TRBJ2-3,TRBD2,TGTGCCAGCAGCTTAGGTAGCGGGAGCGGATTCAATACGCAGTATTTT,CASSLGSGSGFNTQYF
TRBV5-6,few,13,TRBJ2-1,.,TGTGCCAGCAGCTTGAGGAGTTCATTTGAGCAGTTCTTC,CASSLRSSFEQFF
TRBV7-9,.,12,TRBJ1-2,.,TGTGCCAGCAGCCTCGGGTCATATGGCTACACCTTC,CASSLGSYGYTF
TRBV4-1,.,19,TRBJ2-1,TRBD2,TGCGCCAGCACCAAGGAGGGAGCGGGAGGCTCGAGTACCTACAATGAGCAGTTCTTC,CASTKEGAGGSSTYNEQFF
TRBV15,.,17,TRBJ2-6,.,TGTGCCACCAGCAGAGATATGGGCGCATCTGGGGCCAACGTCCTGACTTTC,CATSRDMGASGANVLTF
TRBV29-1,.,12,TRBJ2-1,.,TGCAGCGTTGAATCCTACGACAATGAGCAGTTCTTC,CSVESYDNEQFF
TRBV6-5,.,13,TRBJ2-7,.,TGTGCCAGCAGGATAGACCGAGGCTACGAGCAGTACTTC,CASRIDRGYEQYF
TRBV4-2,.,15,TRBJ2-1,TRBD2,TGTGCCAGCAGCCCGCGGGAGAGCACCTACAATGAGCAGTTCTTC,CASSPRESTYNEQFF
TRBV27,.,14,TRBJ2-1,TRBD1,TGTGCCAGCAGTTTGACAGGGGCTTACAATGAGCAGTTCTTC,CASSLTGAYNEQFF
TRBV9,.,15,TRBJ2-7,TRBD2,TGTGCCAGCAGCGCGGGACTAGCGGGATGGTACGAGCAGTACTTC,CASSAGLAGWYEQYF